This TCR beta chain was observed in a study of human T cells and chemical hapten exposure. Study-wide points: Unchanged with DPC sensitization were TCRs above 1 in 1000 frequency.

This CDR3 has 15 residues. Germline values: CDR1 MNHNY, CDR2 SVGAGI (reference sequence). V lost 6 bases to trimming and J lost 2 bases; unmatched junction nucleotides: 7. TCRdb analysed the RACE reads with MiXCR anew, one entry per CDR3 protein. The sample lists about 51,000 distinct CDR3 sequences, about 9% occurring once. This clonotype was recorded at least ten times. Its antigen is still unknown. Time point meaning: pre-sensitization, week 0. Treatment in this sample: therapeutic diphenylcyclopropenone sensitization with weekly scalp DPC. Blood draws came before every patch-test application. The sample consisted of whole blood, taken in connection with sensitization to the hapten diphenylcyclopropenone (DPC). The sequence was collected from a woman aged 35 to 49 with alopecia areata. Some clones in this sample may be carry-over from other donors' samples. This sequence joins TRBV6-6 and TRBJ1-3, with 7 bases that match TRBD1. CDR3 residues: CASRANRGAGNTIYF. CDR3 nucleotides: TGTGCCAGCAGAGCTAACAGGGGCGCTGGAAACACCATATATTTT.